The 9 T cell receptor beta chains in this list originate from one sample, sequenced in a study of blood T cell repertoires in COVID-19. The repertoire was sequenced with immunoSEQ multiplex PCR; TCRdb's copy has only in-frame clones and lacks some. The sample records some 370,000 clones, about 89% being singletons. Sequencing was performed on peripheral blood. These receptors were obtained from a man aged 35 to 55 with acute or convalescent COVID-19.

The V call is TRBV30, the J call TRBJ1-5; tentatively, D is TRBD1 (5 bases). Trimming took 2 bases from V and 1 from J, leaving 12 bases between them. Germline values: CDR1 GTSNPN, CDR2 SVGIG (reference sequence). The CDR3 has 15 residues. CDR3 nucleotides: TGTGCCTGGAGTCTGGGACTGACGAGCAATCAGCCCCAGCATTTT. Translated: CAWSLGLTSNQPQHF.

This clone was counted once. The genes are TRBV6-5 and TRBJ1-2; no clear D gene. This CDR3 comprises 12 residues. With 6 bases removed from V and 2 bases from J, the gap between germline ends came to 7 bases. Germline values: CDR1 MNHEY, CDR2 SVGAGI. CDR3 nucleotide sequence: TGTGCCAGCAGCCCGGTCAACTATGGCTACACCTTC. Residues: CASSPVNYGYTF.

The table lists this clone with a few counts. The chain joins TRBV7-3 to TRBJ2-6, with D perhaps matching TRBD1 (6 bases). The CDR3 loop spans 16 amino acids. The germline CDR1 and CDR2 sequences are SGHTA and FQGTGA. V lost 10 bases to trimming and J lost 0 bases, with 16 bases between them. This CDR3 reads CATSDSAFSGANVLTF. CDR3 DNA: TGTGCCACCTCGGACAGTGCTTTCTCTGGGGCCAACGTCCTGACTTTC.

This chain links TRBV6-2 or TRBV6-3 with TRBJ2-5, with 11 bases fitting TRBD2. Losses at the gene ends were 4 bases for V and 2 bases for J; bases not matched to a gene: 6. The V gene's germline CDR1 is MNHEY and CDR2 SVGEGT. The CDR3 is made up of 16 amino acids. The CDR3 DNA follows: TGTGCCAGCAGTTCGTGGGGACTAGCGGCGCAAGAGACCCAGTACTTC. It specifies CASSSWGLAAQETQYF.

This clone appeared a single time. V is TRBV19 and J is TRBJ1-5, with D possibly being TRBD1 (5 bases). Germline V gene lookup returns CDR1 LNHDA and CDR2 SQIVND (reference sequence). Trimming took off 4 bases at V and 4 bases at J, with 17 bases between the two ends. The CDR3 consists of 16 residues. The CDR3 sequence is CASSTRAGRANQPQHF. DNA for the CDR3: TGTGCCAGTAGTACCCGAGCAGGGAGGGCAAATCAGCCCCAGCATTTT.

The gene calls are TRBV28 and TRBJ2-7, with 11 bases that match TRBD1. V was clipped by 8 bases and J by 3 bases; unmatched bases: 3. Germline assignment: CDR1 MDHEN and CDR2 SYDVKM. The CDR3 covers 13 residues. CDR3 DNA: TGTGCCAGCGGGACAGGGGGGAACTACGAGCAGTACTTC. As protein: CASGTGGNYEQYF.

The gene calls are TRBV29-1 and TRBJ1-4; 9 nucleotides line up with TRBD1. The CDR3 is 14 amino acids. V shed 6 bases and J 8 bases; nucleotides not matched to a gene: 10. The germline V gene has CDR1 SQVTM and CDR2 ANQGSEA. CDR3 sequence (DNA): TGCAGCGTGACGGGGACAGGGATAGGGGAAAAACTGTTTTTT. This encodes CSVTGTGIGEKLFF.

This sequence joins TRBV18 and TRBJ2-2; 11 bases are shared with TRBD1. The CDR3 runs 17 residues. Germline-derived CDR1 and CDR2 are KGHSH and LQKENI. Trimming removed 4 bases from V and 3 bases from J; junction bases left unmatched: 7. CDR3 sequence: CASSLLPGQGDTGELFF. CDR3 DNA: TGTGCCAGCTCACTCCTCCCGGGACAGGGGGACACCGGGGAGCTGTTTTTT.

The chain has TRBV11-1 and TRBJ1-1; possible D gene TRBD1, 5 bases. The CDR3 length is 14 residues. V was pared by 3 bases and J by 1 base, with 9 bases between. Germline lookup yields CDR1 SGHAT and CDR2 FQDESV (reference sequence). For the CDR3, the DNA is TGTGCCAGCAGCTTTTCAGGGAAGAACACTGAAGCTTTCTTT. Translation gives CASSFSGKNTEAFF.